This TCR beta chain was documented in a study of CD8+CD57+ T cells in acquired aplastic anemia (dated by TCRdb to the late 2010s). About the study as a whole: On average, sorted CD4+ and CD8+ cells yielded around 3.1 ug of extracted DNA, with a range of roughly 0.17 to 30 ug. A CD8+CD57+ expansion meant a frequency higher than the mean frequency seen in healthy subjects. What the authors observed across the whole study: Approximately 27 CD8+ CDR3 sequences were found in both patients and controls but appeared to be highly expressed in patients and within the immunodominant clones of the patients. No significant difference in CD8+ Simpson's diversity was found between patients and healthy controls (P=0.060).

In the case of this clonotype: This clone's antigen is unknown. Qualities for individual bases were not recorded, and no much larger clone is one base off.

Genomic DNA served as template for TCR beta VDJ combination and CDR3 sequence profiling. An Illumina HiSeq 2000 was the platform used for TCR repertoire sequencing. Concerning the study's data processing: Repertoires were assessed using TRBV/TRBJ rearrangement plots, CDR3 size and DJ length profiles, and Simpson's diversity index. The immunodominant clone was defined as the most abundant DNA sequence in deep sequencing data. CDR3 amino acid sequences were checked for sharing across subjects and were also compared against the VDJdb database and published repertoires. TCRdb reprocessed the public reads (quality trimming at Q25 with fastp, clone calling with MiXCR) and kept in-frame beta chains. Rows matching on CDR3 protein sequence are summarized as one entry with the most common DNA and genes. These V and J calls are TCRdb output, not the study's own analysis. For this sample there are approximately 300,000 distinct CDR3 sequences; about three fifths appear just once. Clones ranked in the top ten supply 1% to 1.5% of the sample.

The patients picked for sequencing were ones in whom flow cytometry had shown an expansion of CD8+CD57+ cells. All patients had severe acquired aplastic anemia diagnosed by International Study of Aplastic Anemia and Agranulocytosis and Camitta criteria. At the time blood was sampled, none of the patients had received any therapy. In this study, sorted CD4+ and CD8+ T cells from the blood of healthy subjects and of severe aplastic anemia patients had their TCR repertoires deep-sequenced. In the USA, patient enrollment took place under clinicaltrials.gov protocols 00001620, 01623167, 00001397, 00071045, 00081523 and 00961064. Ficoll-Paque density gradient centrifugation was used to isolate peripheral blood mononuclear cells. Before DNA was extracted, CD4+ and CD8+ T cells were sorted using either FACS or magnetic beads. Sample: sorted CD4+, CD8+, or CD8+CD57+ T cells (not recorded which) from PBMCs. The receptor was derived from a human donor with aplastic anemia.

The DNA sequence follows: TGTGCCAGCAGCTTAGTAGTAGGGGAGGGCGAGCAGTACTTC. This encodes CASSLVVGEGEQYF. The chain is encoded by TRBV9 joined to TRBJ2-7, with 7 middle bases fitting TRBD2. The CDR3 has 14 amino acids, counting the end cysteine and phenylalanine. The only DNA kept is the CDR3, 42 bases in frame from the first base. The germline V gene supplies CDR1 SGDLS and CDR2 YYNGEE. V trim: 4 bases; J trim: 6 bases; unmatched bases: 10.